Presented here are 30 T cell receptor beta chains from one specimen sequenced in a study of blood T cell repertoires in COVID-19. Method: immunoSEQ multiplex PCR; TCRdb's copy keeps in-frame clones and lacks some. The data hold about 300,000 clones, with approximately 88% observed a single time. The sample comprised peripheral blood. These receptors all come from a human donor with COVID-19, enrolled during active disease. The donor label of this sample is uncertain.

The J gene is TRBJ2-3, the V gene TRBV19, with TRBD2 matching over 10 bases. Trimming at V came to 1 base and at J to 6 bases, leaving 4 bases not matched to a gene. Germline V gene data show CDR1 as LNHDA and CDR2 as SQIVND (reference sequence). The CDR3 length is 15 residues. The CDR3, as DNA: TGTGCCAGTAGTATAGCTAGCGGGAGTCGGGATACGCAGTATTTT. It yields the protein CASSIASGSRDTQYF.

The chain employs TRBV19 and TRBJ2-7; TRBD2 aligns across 13 bases. The V gene's germline CDR1 is LNHDA and CDR2 SQIVND (reference sequence). The CDR3 totals 17 residues. The trim removed 5 bases at V and 7 bases at J, leaving 14 bases unmatched. As DNA, the CDR3 is TGTGCCAGTAGTCCACAGACCCGGACTAGCGGGAGTGGTGAGCAGTACTTC. Translation: CASSPQTRTSGSGEQYF. The full variable domain, its missing parts supplied by reference TRBV19 and TRBJ2-7, is DGGITQSPKYLFRKEGQNVTLSCEQNLNHDAMYWYRQDPGQGLRLIYYSQIVNDFQKGDIAEGYSVSREKKESFPLTVTSAQKNPTAFYLCASSPQTRTSGSGEQYFGPGTRLTVT.

V and J are TRBV25-1 and TRBJ1-2; 11 bases fit TRBD1. Germline CDR1 reads MGHDK; CDR2 reads SYGVNS. The CDR3 has 14 residues. J lost 3 bases, V lost 6 bases, and 3 bases had no gene match. For the CDR3, the DNA is TGTGCCAGCAGAGGGACAGGGGGGGACTATGGCTACACCTTC. It is translated as CASRGTGGDYGYTF.

In this sample, this clone turned up once. Here the CDR3 DNA reads TGCAGTGCTAGTGAAACTTCCTATGGCTACACCTTC. It yields the protein CSASETSYGYTF. The gene calls are TRBV20-1 and TRBJ1-2; no clear D gene. Germline values: CDR1 DFQATT, CDR2 SNEGSKA (reference sequence). V gave up 3 bases and J gave up 4 bases, with 9 bases separating them. The CDR3 consists of 12 residues.

A few counts support this clone. CDR3 region: CASRRQANTGELFF. The CDR3 DNA reads TGTGCCAGTAGACGACAGGCGAACACCGGGGAGCTGTTTTTT. This chain links TRBV19 with TRBJ2-2; possibly TRBD1 for D (6 bases). CDR3 length: 14 amino acids. Germline V gene data show CDR1 as LNHDA and CDR2 as SQIVND (reference sequence). The V and J ends lost 6 bases and 0 bases respectively, with 8 bases between them.

The chain combines TRBV15 with TRBJ2-1; 11 bases agree with TRBD2. The CDR3 has 17 residues. V dropped 0 bases and J dropped 5; count of bases not matched to a gene: 6. Germline values: CDR1 LNHNV, CDR2 YYDKDF (reference sequence). In nucleotides, the CDR3 is TGTGCCACCAGCAGAGATTATGGGACTAGCGGCCACAATGAGCAGTTCTTC. This translates into CATSRDYGTSGHNEQFF.

To note about this clone: One end of the junction is discordant with germline, which a read error may explain. J is TRBJ1-1 and V is TRBV5-4; 7 nucleotides agree with TRBD1. CDR3 length equals 14 residues. The V gene's germline CDR1 is SGHNT and CDR2 YYREEE (reference sequence). CDR3 in amino acids: CASSLDRYNTEAFF. CDR3 in DNA: TGTGCCAGCAGTTTGGACAGGTACAACACTGAAGCTTTCTTT.

J is TRBJ1-1 and V is TRBV5-8, with TRBD1 matching over 8 bases. The CDR3 consists of 14 residues. V was pared by 2 bases and J by 3 bases, with 3 bases of the junction left unmatched. CDR1 is SGHTS and CDR2 is YDEGEE in the germline V gene. CDR3: CASSLIQGDTEAFF. The CDR3 DNA reads TGTGCCAGCAGCTTAATACAGGGGGACACTGAAGCTTTCTTT.

The chain uses TRBV7-6 and TRBJ1-6; TRBD1 matches 7 bases. Germline-derived CDR1 and CDR2 are SGHVS and FNYEAQ. V was clipped by 5 bases and J by 14 bases; unmatched bases: 18. The CDR3 covers 16 residues. CDR3 DNA: TGTGCCAGCAGCCCCGCGGGACAGCGAACATCTTGGGCCCTCCACTTT. Amino acid sequence: CASSPAGQRTSWALHF.

V usage is TRBV5-6 and J usage is TRBJ1-1; D uncertain. The V end lost 3 bases, the J end lost 2 bases, and 14 bases lay between the germline ends. The CDR3 consists of 15 residues. From germline, CDR1 is SGHDT and CDR2 YYEEEE. CDR3 sequence (DNA): TGTGCCAGCAGCTCCCCTCTTTTTGGCAACACTGAAGCTTTCTTT. Protein sequence: CASSSPLFGNTEAFF.

The CDR3 spells CASSSSSGGERYGYTF. The DNA for the CDR3 is TGTGCCAGCAGCTCTTCGTCGGGGGGCGAGCGCTATGGCTACACCTTC. The chain uses TRBV11-2 and TRBJ1-2; D is perhaps TRBD1 (6 bases). V was shortened by 4 bases and J by 4 bases, with 19 bases between the two germline ends. Looked up from germline, CDR1 is SGHAT and CDR2 is FQNNGV. CDR3 length equals 16 residues.

This chain joins TRBV9 and TRBJ1-6; D is ambiguous. V was shortened by 0 bases and J by 6 bases, with 10 bases between the two germline ends. This CDR3 region has 15 residues. Looked up from germline, CDR1 is SGDLS and CDR2 is YYNGEE. The CDR3 loop is CASSVDAGSNSPLHF. The CDR3 DNA reads TGTGCCAGCAGCGTAGACGCAGGTAGTAATTCACCCCTCCACTTT.

This rearrangement joins TRBV7-8 to TRBJ2-5, with 12 bases aligning to TRBD1. In germline, CDR1 is SGHVS, CDR2 FQNEAQ. This CDR3 comprises 16 residues. Trimming took 7 bases from V and 5 from J; bases not matched to a gene: 11. The CDR3 sequence: CASTTSGTGGVETQYF. CDR3 sequence (DNA): TGTGCCAGCACCACCTCTGGGACAGGGGGCGTTGAGACCCAGTACTTC.

V gene TRBV7-6 combines with J gene TRBJ1-1, with D possibly TRBD1 on 6 matching bases. The germline V gene encodes CDR1 SGHVS and CDR2 FNYEAQ. The length of the CDR3 is 15 residues. V dropped 6 bases and J dropped 1 base, with 15 bases sitting between them. The DNA for the CDR3 is TGTGCCAGCAGAAGGACAGACCTGGGGAACACTGAAGCTTTCTTT. Translating gives CASRRTDLGNTEAFF.

This chain connects TRBV6-6 to TRBJ1-5; 8 nucleotides match TRBD1. Germline V gene data show CDR1 as MNHNY and CDR2 as SVGAGI (reference sequence). The CDR3 is 15 residues long. The V and J ends lost 5 bases and 7 bases, in that order; junction bases with no gene match: 10. The CDR3 region has the DNA TGTGCCAGCAGTCCCAAAGGACAGGGCCGACAGCCCCAGCATTTT. This encodes CASSPKGQGRQPQHF.

This clone was picked up a small number of times. The CDR3 DNA sequence: TGCGCCAGCAGCTACGGGACAGGGAATGAAAAACTGTTTTTT. It codes for CASSYGTGNEKLFF. The chain joins TRBV5-1 to TRBJ1-4; 9 nucleotides agree with TRBD1. V lost 3 bases to trimming and J lost 5 bases; unmatched junction nucleotides: 2. Germline V gene sequence: CDR1 SGHRS, CDR2 YFSETQ. The length of the CDR3 is 14 residues.

This CDR3 is CAWSELAGARRGTGELFF. Here the CDR3 DNA reads TGTGCCTGGAGTGAGCTAGCGGGAGCACGGCGGGGCACCGGGGAGCTGTTTTTT. The V call is TRBV30, the J call TRBJ2-2; 10 nucleotides line up with TRBD2. The CDR3 is made up of 18 amino acids. Germline V gene lookup returns CDR1 GTSNPN and CDR2 SVGIG (reference sequence). J was trimmed by 4 bases and V by 1 base; bases with no gene match: 12. Full variable domain (outside the CDR3, taken from reference TRBV30 and TRBJ2-2): SQTIHQWPATLVQPVGSPLSLECTVEGTSNPNLYWYRQAAGRGLQLLFYSVGIGQISSEVPQNLSASRPQDRQFILSSKKLLLSDSGFYLCAWSELAGARRGTGELFFGEGSRLTVL.

The chain carries TRBV6-5 and TRBJ2-5; 7 nucleotides match TRBD2. Germline CDR1 and CDR2: MNHEY and SVGAGI. After removal of 6 bases from V and 7 bases from J, the junction contained 11 bases not matched to a gene. The CDR3 loop spans 14 amino acids. This chain's CDR3 is CASRSGLQLGTQYF. CDR3 nucleotide sequence: TGTGCCAGCAGGTCGGGACTACAATTGGGGACCCAGTACTTC.

This clone was detected only once. V gene TRBV30 combines with J gene TRBJ1-1; 8 positions match TRBD1. The V gene's germline CDR1 is GTSNPN and CDR2 SVGIG (reference sequence). This CDR3 contains 14 residues. V was clipped by 5 bases and J by 1 base; unmatched bases: 6. The CDR3 loop reads CAWAGDRRNTEAFF. Here the CDR3 DNA reads TGTGCCTGGGCGGGGGACAGGAGGAACACTGAAGCTTTCTTT.

Regarding this clone: This sample includes further DNA sequences coding for the same CDR3. The chain employs TRBV5-1 and TRBJ2-3; perhaps TRBD1 as D (5 bases). This CDR3 has 14 residues. Germline assignment: CDR1 SGHRS and CDR2 YFSETQ. V gave up 0 bases and J gave up 0 bases, with 5 bases separating them. CDR3 DNA sequence: TGCGCCAGCAGCTTGGACAGGAGCACAGATACGCAGTATTTT. This translates into CASSLDRSTDTQYF.

A few counts support this clone. The chain has TRBV6-5 and TRBJ1-1; TRBD1 aligns across 10 bases. J was trimmed by 4 bases and V by 4 bases; bases with no gene match: 3. The CDR3 runs 14 residues. Germline-derived CDR1 and CDR2 are MNHEY and SVGAGI. The CDR3 DNA reads TGTGCCAGCAGTTCTGACAGGGGGCTCACTGAAGCTTTCTTT. It translates to CASSSDRGLTEAFF.

This clone was counted once. The chain joins TRBV7-3 to TRBJ2-5; 7 nucleotides line up with TRBD2. J was trimmed by 7 bases and V by 5 bases; bases with no gene match: 10. The CDR3 is 14 residues long. Germline values: CDR1 SGHTA, CDR2 FQGTGA. The CDR3 nucleotides are TGTGCCAGCAGCCGAACATCCAGGGAGGGGACCCAGTACTTC. Translating it yields CASSRTSREGTQYF.

The chain is built from TRBV19 and TRBJ1-1; possibly TRBD1 for D (6 bases). The germline V gene encodes CDR1 LNHDA and CDR2 SQIVND (reference sequence). Trimming shortened V by 4 bases and J by 10 bases, and 16 bases separated the two germline ends. CDR3 size: 13 residues. The CDR3 DNA follows: TGTGCCAGTAGTACGGGACACGGCATGGGAGCTTTCTTT. As protein: CASSTGHGMGAFF.

This chain joins TRBV7-9 and TRBJ1-3; D gene unclear. V was pared by 2 bases and J by 4 bases, with 6 bases between. CDR1 is SEHNR, CDR2 FQNEAQ, per germline (reference sequence). The CDR3 is 13 residues long. The CDR3 DNA reads TGTGCCAGCAGCTTATTTGAGGGAAACACCATATATTTT. It specifies CASSLFEGNTIYF. Full variable domain (remainder filled in from reference TRBV7-9 and TRBJ1-3): DTGVSQNPRHKITKRGQNVTFRCDPISEHNRLYWYRQTLGQGPEFLTYFQNEAQLEKSRLLSDRFSAERPKGSFSTLEIQRTEQGDSAMYLCASSLFEGNTIYFGEGSWLTVV.

This clone occurred many times. CDR3 sequence reads: CASTGHTEAFF. DNA for the CDR3: TGTGCCAGCACAGGGCACACTGAAGCTTTCTTT. V usage is TRBV28 and J usage is TRBJ1-1, with D possibly being TRBD1 (5 bases). Trimming pared 7 bases from V and 3 bases from J, leaving 6 bases between. This CDR3 is built from 11 residues. Looked up from germline, CDR1 is MDHEN and CDR2 is SYDVKM.

In nucleotides, the CDR3 is TGTGCCAGCAGCCAGCGGGTTACGAACACCGGGGAGCTGTTTTTT. Its protein is CASSQRVTNTGELFF. The chain is built from TRBV3-1 (or the pseudogene TRBV3-2) and TRBJ2-2, with D possibly TRBD2 on 5 matching bases. The CDR3 totals 15 residues. In germline, CDR1 is LGHDT, CDR2 YNNKEL (reference sequence). The ends were cut back, 3 bases at V and 0 bases at J, with 8 bases in the middle.

The chain employs TRBV5-1 and TRBJ1-4; 10 nucleotides agree with TRBD1. Germline values: CDR1 SGHRS, CDR2 YFSETQ. The CDR3 totals 16 residues. J lost 7 bases, V lost 4 bases, and 10 bases had no gene match. CDR3 sequence: CASSTPWTGGSEKLFF. The CDR3 DNA reads TGCGCCAGCAGCACTCCCTGGACAGGGGGAAGTGAAAAACTGTTTTTT.

V gene TRBV10-3 combines with J gene TRBJ2-7; D is possibly TRBD2 (5 bases). V was clipped by 11 bases and J by 2 bases, with 19 bases between them. Per germline, CDR1 ENHRY and CDR2 SYGVKD. The CDR3 is 14 residues long. The CDR3 sequence is CAASPGRDTYEQYF. CDR3 DNA sequence: TGTGCCGCTTCCCCTGGCCGGGATACCTACGAGCAGTACTTC.

This clone was seen a handful of times. The CDR3 sequence: CSVASRTAGELFF. The CDR3 coding sequence is TGCAGCGTTGCATCCCGGACTGCCGGGGAGCTGTTTTTT. V is TRBV29-1 and J is TRBJ2-2, with a weak D call TRBD2 (5 bases). Germline V CDR1 and CDR2: SQVTM, ANQGSEA. This CDR3 comprises 13 residues. With 4 bases removed from V and 6 bases from J, the gap between germline ends came to 12 bases.

The chain is built from TRBV6-5 and TRBJ1-5, with D uncertain. This CDR3 has 12 amino acids. Germline CDR1 MNHEY, CDR2 SVGAGI. V lost 6 bases and J 6 bases, leaving 9 bases between the germline ends. The CDR3 coding sequence is TGTGCCAGCAGGGAGGTAGGTCAGCCCCAGCATTTT. Its translation is CASREVGQPQHF.